The T cell receptor beta chain under discussion was sequenced for a study of blood T cell repertoires in COVID-19. The length of the CDR3 is 11 residues. V lost 8 bases, J lost 5 bases, and 10 bases lay in between. Germline values: CDR1 MNHNY, CDR2 SVGAGI (reference sequence). Data came from immunoSEQ multiplex PCR; TCRdb stores just in-frame clones and leaves some out. The table shows 250,000 to 300,000 clones, with about 88% occurring only once. This clone was seen just once. This sequence originates from a young man with active or convalescent COVID-19. The genes are TRBV6-6 and TRBJ2-7; maybe TRBD1 (5 bases). The sample consisted of peripheral blood. CDR3 sequence: CASDRNDEQYF. CDR3 nucleotides: TGTGCCAGCGACAGAAACGACGAGCAGTACTTC.